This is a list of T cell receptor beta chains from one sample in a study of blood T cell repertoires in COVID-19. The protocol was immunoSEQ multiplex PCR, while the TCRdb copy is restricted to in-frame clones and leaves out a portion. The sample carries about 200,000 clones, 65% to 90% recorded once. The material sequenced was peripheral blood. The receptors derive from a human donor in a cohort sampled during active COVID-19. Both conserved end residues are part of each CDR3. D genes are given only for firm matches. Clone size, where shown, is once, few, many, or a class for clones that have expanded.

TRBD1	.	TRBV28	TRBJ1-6	CASSLDRVNSPLHF	TGTGCCAGCAGTTTAGACAGGGTTAATTCACCCCTCCACTTT
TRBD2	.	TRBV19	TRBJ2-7	CASSPGLAGAYEQYF	TGTGCCAGTAGTCCGGGACTAGCGGGGGCCTACGAGCAGTACTTC
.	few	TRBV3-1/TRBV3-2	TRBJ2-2	CASSLAIKNTGELFF	TGTGCCAGCAGCCTAGCGATAAAGAACACCGGGGAGCTGTTTTTT
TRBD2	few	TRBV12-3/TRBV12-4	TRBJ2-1	CATGTSGSHEQFF	TGTGCCACCGGGACTAGCGGGAGTCATGAGCAGTTCTTC
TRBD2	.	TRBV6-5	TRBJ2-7	CASGVLAGGSPEQYF	TGTGCCAGCGGCGTCCTGGCGGGGGGATCCCCCGAGCAGTACTTC
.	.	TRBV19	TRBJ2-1	CASSHLDSYNEQFF	TGTGCCAGTAGCCACCTGGACAGCTACAATGAGCAGTTCTTC
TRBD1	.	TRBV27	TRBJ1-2	CASRGDRGGYGYTF	TGTGCCAGCAGGGGGGACAGGGGAGGGTATGGCTACACCTTC
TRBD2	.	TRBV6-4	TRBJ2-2	CASSEGRGLAGGSGTGELFF	TGTGCCAGCAGCGAAGGTAGAGGACTAGCGGGAGGAAGTGGCACCGGGGAGCTGTTTTTT
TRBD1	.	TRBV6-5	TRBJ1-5	CASSVTGSVGQPQHF	TGTGCCAGCAGCGTGACAGGGTCGGTCGGTCAGCCCCAGCATTTT
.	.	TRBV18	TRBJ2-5	CASSTVRGEKETQYF	TGTGCCAGCTCAACCGTCAGGGGGGAAAAAGAGACCCAGTACTTC
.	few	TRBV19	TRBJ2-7	CASSMVQFNEQYF	TGTGCCAGTAGTATGGTACAGTTCAACGAGCAGTACTTC
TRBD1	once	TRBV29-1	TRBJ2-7	CSVGQGDFSYEQYF	TGCAGCGTAGGACAGGGGGACTTTTCCTACGAGCAGTACTTC
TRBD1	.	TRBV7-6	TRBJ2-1	CASSLAGQGANNEQFF	TGTGCCAGCAGCTTAGCGGGACAGGGGGCCAACAATGAGCAGTTCTTC
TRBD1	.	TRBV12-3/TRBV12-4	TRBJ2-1	CASSLGTGNEQFF	TGTGCCAGCAGTTTAGGGACAGGGAATGAGCAGTTCTTC
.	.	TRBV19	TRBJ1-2	CASKVGQGYGYTF	TGTGCCAGTAAAGTCGGCCAGGGCTATGGCTACACCTTC
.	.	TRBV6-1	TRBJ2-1	CASSEAWGRSYNEQFF	TGTGCCAGCAGTGAAGCATGGGGCCGCTCCTACAATGAGCAGTTCTTC
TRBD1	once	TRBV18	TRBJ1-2	CASSRQGDYGYTF	TGTGCCAGCTCACGCCAGGGGGACTATGGCTACACCTTC
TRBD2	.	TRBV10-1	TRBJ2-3	CASSEGGLAATDTQYF	TGCGCCAGCAGTGAAGGGGGACTAGCGGCCACAGATACGCAGTATTTT
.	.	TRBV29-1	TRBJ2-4	CSVVRVQGNIQYF	TGCAGCGTTGTACGAGTCCAGGGGAACATTCAGTACTTC
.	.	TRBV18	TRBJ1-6	CASSPSTDYNSPLHF	TGTGCCAGCTCACCATCCACAGATTATAATTCACCCCTCCACTTT
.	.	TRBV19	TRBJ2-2	CASRMIREHTGELFF	TGTGCCAGTAGGATGATCCGGGAGCACACCGGGGAGCTGTTTTTT
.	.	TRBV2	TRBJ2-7	CATGTGFYEQYF	TGTGCCACAGGAACAGGGTTCTACGAGCAGTACTTC
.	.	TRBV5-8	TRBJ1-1	CASSLMEFEANTEAFF	TGTGCCAGCAGCTTAATGGAGTTCGAGGCGAACACTGAAGCTTTCTTT
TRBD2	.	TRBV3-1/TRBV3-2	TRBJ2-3	CASSFHLAGGLQYF	TGTGCCAGCAGCTTCCATCTAGCGGGAGGGCTTCAGTATTTT
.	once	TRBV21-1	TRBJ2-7	CASSIRPYYEQYF	TGTGCCAGCAGCATCCGCCCCTACTACGAGCAGTACTTC
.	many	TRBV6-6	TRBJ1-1	CASTIDSRPEAFF	TGTGCCAGCACCATTGACAGCCGCCCTGAAGCTTTCTTT
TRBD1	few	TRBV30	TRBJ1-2	CAWSATLTGGAGGYTF	TGTGCCTGGAGTGCTACTCTCACAGGGGGCGCTGGTGGCTACACCTTC
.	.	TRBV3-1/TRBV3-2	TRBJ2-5	CASSQKAGHGLGLETQYF	TGTGCCAGCAGCCAAAAGGCTGGACACGGTTTAGGGTTGGAGACCCAGTACTTC
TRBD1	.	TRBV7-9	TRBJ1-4	CASSSIGQVQSEKLFF	TGTGCCAGCAGCTCGATCGGACAGGTTCAGAGTGAAAAACTGTTTTTT